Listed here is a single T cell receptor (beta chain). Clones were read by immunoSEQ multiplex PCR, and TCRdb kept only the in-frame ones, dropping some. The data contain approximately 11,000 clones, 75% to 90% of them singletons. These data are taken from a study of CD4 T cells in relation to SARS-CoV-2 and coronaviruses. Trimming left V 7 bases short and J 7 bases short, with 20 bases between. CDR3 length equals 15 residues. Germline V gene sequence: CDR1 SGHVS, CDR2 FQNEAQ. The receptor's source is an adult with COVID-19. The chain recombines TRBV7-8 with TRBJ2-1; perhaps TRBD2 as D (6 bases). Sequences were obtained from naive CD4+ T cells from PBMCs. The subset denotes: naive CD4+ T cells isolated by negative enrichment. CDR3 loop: CASTRGLEVRNEQFF. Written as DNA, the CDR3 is TGTGCCAGCACCCGGGGACTGGAAGTACGTAATGAGCAGTTCTTC.